This T cell receptor beta chain originates from a study of control samples from healthy donors and cancer patients. Trimming at V came to 4 bases and at J to 5 bases, leaving 8 bases not matched to a gene. In germline, CDR1 is SGDLS, CDR2 YYNGEE. This CDR3 region has 15 residues. Repertoires were generated with immunoSEQ multiplex PCR, while TCRdb's copy carries only in-frame clones and drops some. The data hold approximately 89,000 clones, with more than 75% observed a single time. The sample comprised blood. The TCR originated in a man over 45 in good health. This chain connects TRBV9 to TRBJ2-5, with TRBD2 identical over 10 bases. The CDR3 DNA is TGTGCCAGCAGCCCTGACAGCGGGGGGGCGGAGACCCAGTACTTC. Amino acids: CASSPDSGGAETQYF. Complete variable domain (other parts from reference TRBV9 and TRBJ2-5): DSGVTQTPKHLITATGQRVTLRCSPRSGDLSVYWYQQSLDQGLQFLIQYYNGEERAKGNILERFSAQQFPDLHSELNLSSLELGDSALYFCASSPDSGGAETQYFGPGTRLLVL.